The 29 T cell receptor beta chains below all came from one sample that was sequenced in a study of vaccination effects on CD4 cells after COVID-19. Within the ViraFEST assay, antigen-specific CD4+ T cells underwent expansion with viral peptide pools prior to sequencing. Upon completion of roughly ten days in culture, CD4+ T cells were isolated. This individual contracted SARS-CoV-2 between March and December 2020, as verified by PCR. Two-dose BNT162b2 or mRNA-1273 vaccination was given to participants. For these TCRs, the target antigens are not known. Profiled with immunoSEQ multiplex PCR; TCRdb holds only in-frame clones, not every one. The data contain over 10,000 clones, 73% of them singletons. The material sequenced was CD4+ T cells from PBMCs cultured with HCoV-NL63 spike peptides, taken after COVID-19 vaccination. These TCRs come from a human donor who had a prior SARS-CoV-2 infection.

The J gene is TRBJ2-3, the V gene TRBV5-1, with 8 positions matching TRBD1. This CDR3 is built from 15 residues. The V gene's germline CDR1 is SGHRS and CDR2 YFSETQ. The trim removed 4 bases at V and 2 bases at J, leaving 6 bases unmatched. The CDR3 DNA sequence: TGCGCCAGCAGCCAGGGGGCCCCGAACACAGATACGCAGTATTTT. It is translated as CASSQGAPNTDTQYF.

This chain uses TRBV7-9 with TRBJ2-3; D is perhaps TRBD1 (6 bases). V lost 5 bases, J lost 4 bases, and 19 bases lay in between. The CDR3 spans 16 residues. Germline loops: CDR1 SEHNR, CDR2 FQNEAQ (reference sequence). This CDR3 is CASSHHRTVEADTQYF. CDR3 nucleotides: TGTGCCAGCAGCCACCACCGGACAGTAGAGGCAGATACGCAGTATTTT. The full variable domain, in which reference TRBV7-9 and TRBJ2-3 provide the parts outside the CDR3, is DTGVSQNPRHKITKRGQNVTFRCDPISEHNRLYWYRQTLGQGPEFLTYFQNEAQLEKSRLLSDRFSAERPKGSFSTLEIQRTEQGDSAMYLCASSHHRTVEADTQYFGPGTRLTVL.

The chain employs TRBV12-3 or TRBV12-4 and TRBJ1-1, with D perhaps TRBD1 (5 bases). The CDR3 is 13 amino acids. V lost 7 bases and J 6 bases, leaving 15 bases between the germline ends. The CDR3 DNA is TGTGCCAGCACTCGCCGGGGGGTCGCTGAAGCTTTCTTT. Protein product: CASTRRGVAEAFF.

The chain carries TRBV5-4 and TRBJ1-2; the D is unclear. V was pared by 0 bases and J by 3 bases, with 6 bases between. CDR1 is SGHNT and CDR2 is YYREEE in the germline V gene (reference sequence). The CDR3 sequence is 13 residues long. This chain's CDR3 is CASSLGRDYGYTF. The CDR3 DNA reads as TGTGCCAGCAGCTTGGGGAGGGACTATGGCTACACCTTC.

This clone was recorded once. The chain has TRBV5-1 and TRBJ1-2; D is undetermined. Germline loops: CDR1 SGHRS, CDR2 YFSETQ. The CDR3 contains 13 residues. V lost 4 bases to trimming and J lost 4 bases, with 11 bases between them. DNA of the CDR3: TGCGCCAGCAGCATCGGGGTCGGCTATGGCTACACCTTC. The encoded protein is CASSIGVGYGYTF.

V gene TRBV6-6 combines with J gene TRBJ2-2; D is possibly TRBD2 (5 bases). This CDR3 region has 15 residues. V dropped 2 bases and J dropped 3 bases, with 10 bases sitting between them. Germline CDR1 and CDR2: MNHNY and SVGAGI (reference sequence). CDR3 nucleotide sequence: TGTGCCAGCAGTTACCGGACTGGTCACACCGGGGAGCTGTTTTTT. Its protein is CASSYRTGHTGELFF.

V is TRBV7-9 and J is TRBJ2-1; 11 nucleotides agree with TRBD2. Germline-derived CDR1 and CDR2 are SEHNR and FQNEAQ (reference sequence). The trim removed 2 bases at V and 4 bases at J, leaving 1 base unmatched. This CDR3 spans 15 amino acids. This chain's CDR3 is CASSLRLAGYNEQFF. CDR3 bases: TGTGCCAGCAGCTTACGACTAGCGGGGTACAATGAGCAGTTCTTC.

The chain uses TRBV15 and TRBJ2-3; 7 nucleotides match TRBD2. Trimming took 1 base from V and 6 from J; bases not matched to a gene: 7. Germline V gives CDR1 LNHNV, CDR2 YYDKDF (reference sequence). The length of the CDR3 is 15 residues. CDR3 nucleotides: TGTGCCACCAGCAGAGGGAGCGGGGTAGGCGATACGCAGTATTTT. The encoded protein is CATSRGSGVGDTQYF.

The chain couples TRBV4-3 to TRBJ2-3, with D unclear. The length of the CDR3 is 15 residues. Trimming removed 0 bases from V and 1 base from J, with 8 bases in between. Germline CDR1 is LGHNA and CDR2 is YSLEER. The CDR3 DNA reads as TGCGCCAGCAGCCAAGATCCGGCAGGCACAGATACGCAGTATTTT. Translated, it gives CASSQDPAGTDTQYF.

The CDR3 reads CASRGGRGSYNEQFF. The CDR3 DNA sequence: TGTGCCAGTAGGGGCGGGAGGGGTTCCTACAATGAGCAGTTCTTC. The V call is TRBV19, the J call TRBJ2-1; 9 bases map to TRBD2. V trimming: 6 bases; J trimming: 1 base; junction bases outside the gene matches: 4. CDR1 and CDR2 (germline): LNHDA, SQIVND (reference sequence). CDR3 length equals 15 residues. Complete variable domain (other parts from reference TRBV19 and TRBJ2-1): DGGITQSPKYLFRKEGQNVTLSCEQNLNHDAMYWYRQDPGQGLRLIYYSQIVNDFQKGDIAEGYSVSREKKESFPLTVTSAQKNPTAFYLCASRGGRGSYNEQFFGPGTRLTVL.

The rearrangement links TRBV23-1 to TRBJ1-4; TRBD1 agrees at 7 bases. TRBV23-1 is identified as an open reading frame with a role that is uncertain. The CDR3 loop spans 18 amino acids. V was clipped by 4 bases and J by 0 bases; unmatched bases: 11. CDR3 sequence (DNA): TGCGCCAGCAGTCGGAAACAGGGGTCACCTGCAACTAATGAAAAACTGTTTTTT. It yields the protein CASSRKQGSPATNEKLFF.

The chain has TRBV29-1 and TRBJ1-1; the D is unclear. CDR3 size: 14 residues. Trimming shortened V by 6 bases and J by 3 bases, and 17 bases separated the two germline ends. Looked up from germline, CDR1 is SQVTM and CDR2 is ANQGSEA. As DNA, the CDR3 is TGCAGCGTCGTGACACACTCTGCCGACACTGAAGCTTTCTTT. Amino acid sequence: CSVVTHSADTEAFF.

The chain carries TRBV19 and TRBJ1-5; TRBD1 might be the D (5 bases). Germline values: CDR1 LNHDA, CDR2 SQIVND (reference sequence). This CDR3 has 13 amino acids. V lost 5 bases and J lost 5, with 10 bases in between. The CDR3 sequence: CASSGTPYQPQHF. CDR3 in DNA: TGTGCCAGTAGTGGGACTCCTTATCAGCCCCAGCATTTT.

This chain connects TRBV6-6 to TRBJ2-1; 8 nucleotides match TRBD2. Germline V gives CDR1 MNHNY, CDR2 SVGAGI (reference sequence). V dropped 2 bases and J dropped 9; count of bases not matched to a gene: 9. The CDR3 is 15 residues long. The CDR3 loop reads CASSYEAGVVGEQFF. As DNA, the CDR3 is TGTGCCAGCAGTTACGAAGCGGGAGTTGTGGGTGAGCAGTTCTTC.

This clone showed up just once. This chain connects TRBV10-3 to TRBJ2-3, with 11 nucleotides matching TRBD2. CDR3 size: 16 residues. V lost 2 bases and J lost 3; bases outside the gene matches: 4. Per germline, CDR1 ENHRY and CDR2 SYGVKD. The CDR3: CAISELAGGSTDTQYF. The CDR3, as DNA: TGTGCCATCAGTGAGCTAGCGGGAGGATCAACAGATACGCAGTATTTT.

The chain is built from TRBV7-2 and TRBJ2-1, with 9 bases identical to TRBD1. The CDR3 totals 16 residues. The junction had 13 bases not matched to a gene; V was cut back by 5 bases and J by 8 bases. The germline CDR1 and CDR2 sequences are SGHTA and FQGNSA. In DNA, the CDR3 is TGTGCCAGCAGCCCCCGGGGGACAGGGTTGATCTATGAGCAGTTCTTC. Translated: CASSPRGTGLIYEQFF. Complete variable domain (other parts from reference TRBV7-2 and TRBJ2-1): GAGVSQSPSNKVTEKGKDVELRCDPISGHTALYWYRQSLGQGLEFLIYFQGNSAPDKSGLPSDRFSAERTGGSVSTLTIQRTQQEDSAVYLCASSPRGTGLIYEQFFGPGTRLTVL.

This clone came up a few times. The V gene is TRBV6-1, the J gene TRBJ1-3; D ambiguous. Deletions cut 1 base from V and 0 bases from J, with 7 bases between. The CDR3 spans 15 residues. The V gene's germline CDR1 is MNHNS and CDR2 SASEGT. This chain's CDR3 is CASSEEWSSGNTIYF. CDR3 sequence (DNA): TGTGCCAGCAGTGAAGAGTGGAGCTCTGGAAACACCATATATTTT.

J is TRBJ1-1 and V is TRBV2; D might be TRBD1 (6 bases). The CDR3 has 16 residues. V was shortened by 4 bases and J by 5 bases, with 20 bases between the two germline ends. Germline CDR1 SNHLY, CDR2 FYNNEI. The CDR3: CASSAEQGFLGTEAFF. CDR3 nucleotides: TGTGCCAGCAGTGCAGAGCAGGGGTTCCTAGGGACTGAAGCTTTCTTT.

In its sample, this clone is medium-sized. The V gene is TRBV2, the J gene TRBJ2-5; 7 nucleotides agree with TRBD1. The CDR3 loop spans 13 amino acids. The ends lost 6 bases at V and 10 bases at J; junction bases unmatched: 11. Germline lookup yields CDR1 SNHLY and CDR2 FYNNEI. The CDR3 DNA reads TGTGCCAGCAGGGAGAACAGGGGTGTCAGCCAGTACTTC. Protein: CASRENRGVSQYF. The variable domain in full, completed from reference TRBV2 and TRBJ2-5, reads EPEVTQTPSHQVTQMGQEVILRCVPISNHLYFYWYRQILGQKVEFLVSFYNNEISEKSEIFDDQFSVERPDGSNFTLKIRSTKLEDSAMYFCASRENRGVSQYFGPGTRLLVL.

V gene TRBV2 combines with J gene TRBJ1-1, with D unclear. The CDR3 covers 14 residues. V gave up 7 bases and J gave up 3 bases, with 15 bases separating them. From germline, CDR1 is SNHLY and CDR2 FYNNEI. CDR3 in amino acids: CASTFNVADTEAFF. CDR3 nucleotide sequence: TGTGCCAGCACCTTCAACGTGGCGGACACTGAAGCTTTCTTT.

The chain employs TRBV6-6 and TRBJ1-3; 8 bases agree with TRBD1. V was pared by 2 bases and J by 8 bases, with 2 bases of the junction left unmatched. The CDR3 totals 13 residues. From germline, CDR1 is MNHNY and CDR2 SVGAGI (reference sequence). The DNA of the CDR3 is TGTGCCAGCAGTTACCAGGGGGCTGACACCATATATTTT. Protein sequence: CASSYQGADTIYF.

The CDR3 DNA follows: TGTGCCAGCAGTGAACTGTGGCAGAACAATGAGCAGTTCTTC. It is translated as CASSELWQNNEQFF. The chain joins TRBV6-1 to TRBJ2-1; no reliable D call. The germline V gene encodes CDR1 MNHNS and CDR2 SASEGT. The CDR3 is 14 amino acids. V was pared by 2 bases and J by 5 bases, with 10 bases between.

The genes are TRBV10-1 and TRBJ2-1; the match to TRBD2 covers 9 bases. There are 16 residues in the CDR3. Trimming cost V 8 bases and J 4 bases; bases outside gene matches: 12. Germline V gives CDR1 WNHNN, CDR2 SYGVQD (reference sequence). The CDR3 bases are TGCGCCAGCTCCACTAGCGGGTTACCAGTATACAATGAGCAGTTCTTC. It codes for CASSTSGLPVYNEQFF.

The CDR3 reads CASGGDRGLSGANVLTF. The CDR3 region has the DNA TGTGCCAGCGGGGGGGACAGGGGGCTCTCTGGGGCCAACGTCCTGACTTTC. The chain couples TRBV2 to TRBJ2-6, with TRBD1 identical over 12 bases. This CDR3 has 17 residues. Germline loops: CDR1 SNHLY, CDR2 FYNNEI. V lost 8 bases, J lost 0 bases, and 5 bases stayed unmatched.

CDR3 protein: CASSLYRGVETQYF. The CDR3 region has the DNA TGTGCCAGCAGCTTATATCGTGGGGTAGAGACCCAGTACTTC. The gene calls are TRBV7-9 and TRBJ2-5; D remains unclear. Germline assignment: CDR1 SEHNR and CDR2 FQNEAQ (reference sequence). CDR3 size: 14 residues. The V and J ends lost 2 bases and 4 bases respectively, with 11 bases between them.

This chain uses TRBV24-1 with TRBJ2-1; D gene unclear. V was pared by 4 bases and J by 14 bases, with 11 bases between. Germline CDR1 is KGHDR and CDR2 is SFDVKD. This CDR3 contains 11 residues. As DNA, the CDR3 is TGTGCCACCAGTGACTTTTCCGTGGAGTTCTTC. Its protein is CATSDFSVEFF.

The chain carries TRBV19 and TRBJ2-5, with 9 bases aligning to TRBD1. The CDR3 is 13 residues long. Per germline, CDR1 LNHDA and CDR2 SQIVND (reference sequence). V shed 9 bases, J shed 3 bases, and the junction held 5 bases outside the gene matches. The CDR3 nucleotides are TGTGCCAGCCGGGACAGGGAAAAAGAGACCCAGTACTTC. Translating gives CASRDREKETQYF.

This clone occurred once. V and J are TRBV21-1 and TRBJ1-5; TRBD1, the table's D call, was not compared with the DNA. TRBV21-1 is tagged as a pseudogene. This CDR3 region has 19 residues. DNA for the CDR3: TGTGCCAGCAGCCTAACAGGAGGGGGCGGCCGATATAGCAATCAGCCCCAGCATTTT. Its translation: CASSLTGGGGRYSNQPQHF.

The chain combines TRBV11-3 with TRBJ2-1; possible D gene TRBD2, 5 bases. CDR3 size: 15 residues. Trimming removed 5 bases at V and 4 bases at J, with 15 bases between. Germline assignment: CDR1 SGHNT and CDR2 YENEEA. For the CDR3, the DNA is TGTGCCAGCAGCCCCCGGACTGACACGTACAATGAGCAGTTCTTC. This encodes CASSPRTDTYNEQFF. Supplemented by reference TRBV11-3 and TRBJ2-1, the full variable domain reads EAGVVQSPRYKIIEKKQPVAFWCNPISGHNTLYWYLQNLGQGPELLIRYENEEAVDDSQLPKDRFSAERLKGVDSTLKIQPAELGDSAVYLCASSPRTDTYNEQFFGPGTRLTVL.